This TCR beta chain was obtained from a study of blood T cell repertoires in COVID-19. Overall study context: Sites in the United States, Italy and Spain provided acute and convalescent COVID-19 samples. T cells, B-cell-depleted T cells, or PBMCs provided the cDNA or gDNA that served as material.

The germline V gene encodes CDR1 LGHDT and CDR2 YNNKEL (reference sequence). The CDR3 contains 14 residues. V shed 0 bases and J shed 4 bases, with 7 bases lying between them. Original methodology: Reference gene primer amplification gave nucleated cell count estimates. Profiled with immunoSEQ multiplex PCR; TCRdb holds only in-frame clones, not every one. Clone size and V and J calls were adopted from that table, with D and trimming inferred from the DNA. The table shows about 310,000 clones, with 75% to 90% occurring only once. Patients at the Seattle site were enrolled during active infection and followed longitudinally.

Sequences were obtained from peripheral blood. The receptor comes from a woman in her twenties or thirties with COVID-19, enrolled during active disease. This chain uses TRBV3-1 (or the pseudogene TRBV3-2) with TRBJ1-3, with D hard to call. The CDR3 nucleotides read TGTGCCAGCAGCCAAGATCCGGTGGGAAACACCATATATTTT. This encodes CASSQDPVGNTIYF.